This entry features one T cell receptor (beta chain) sequence. The use of genomic DNA as template underpinned the TCR beta VDJ and CDR3 profiling. MiXCR, applied by TCRdb to the reads, yields one record per CDR3 protein. Among 100,000 to 150,000 distinct CDR3 sequences listed, 35% to 50% were seen once. These data are taken from a study of CD8+CD57+ T cells in acquired aplastic anemia. Trimming cost V 4 bases and J 5 bases, with 18 bases left between them. The germline CDR1 and CDR2 sequences are SEHNR and FQNEAQ (reference sequence). This CDR3 has 15 amino acids. The source material was sorted CD4+, CD8+, or CD8+CD57+ T cells (not recorded which) from PBMCs. The chain recombines TRBV7-9 with TRBJ2-7; no clear D gene. The sequence was obtained from a human donor in good health, serving as a control. DNA for the CDR3: TGTGCCAGCAGCTCCCTCGCGGTCCCGAACGACGAGCAGTACTTC. It encodes CASSSLAVPNDEQYF.